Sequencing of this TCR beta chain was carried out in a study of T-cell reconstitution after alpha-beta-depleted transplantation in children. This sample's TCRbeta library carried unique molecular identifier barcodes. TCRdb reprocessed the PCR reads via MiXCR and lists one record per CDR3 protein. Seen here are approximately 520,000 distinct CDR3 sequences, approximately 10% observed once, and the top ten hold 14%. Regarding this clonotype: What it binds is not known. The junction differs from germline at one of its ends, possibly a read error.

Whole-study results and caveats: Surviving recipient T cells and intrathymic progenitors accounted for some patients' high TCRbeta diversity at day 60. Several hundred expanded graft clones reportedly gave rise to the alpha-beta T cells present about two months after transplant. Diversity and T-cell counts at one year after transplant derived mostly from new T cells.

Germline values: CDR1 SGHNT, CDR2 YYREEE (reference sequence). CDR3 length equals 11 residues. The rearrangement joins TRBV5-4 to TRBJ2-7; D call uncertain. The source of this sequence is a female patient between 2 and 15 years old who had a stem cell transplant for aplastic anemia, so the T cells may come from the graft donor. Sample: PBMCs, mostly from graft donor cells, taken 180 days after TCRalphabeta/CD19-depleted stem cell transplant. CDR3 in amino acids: CAISPNYEQYF. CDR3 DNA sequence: TGTGCCATCAGCCCCAACTACGAGCAGTACTTC.